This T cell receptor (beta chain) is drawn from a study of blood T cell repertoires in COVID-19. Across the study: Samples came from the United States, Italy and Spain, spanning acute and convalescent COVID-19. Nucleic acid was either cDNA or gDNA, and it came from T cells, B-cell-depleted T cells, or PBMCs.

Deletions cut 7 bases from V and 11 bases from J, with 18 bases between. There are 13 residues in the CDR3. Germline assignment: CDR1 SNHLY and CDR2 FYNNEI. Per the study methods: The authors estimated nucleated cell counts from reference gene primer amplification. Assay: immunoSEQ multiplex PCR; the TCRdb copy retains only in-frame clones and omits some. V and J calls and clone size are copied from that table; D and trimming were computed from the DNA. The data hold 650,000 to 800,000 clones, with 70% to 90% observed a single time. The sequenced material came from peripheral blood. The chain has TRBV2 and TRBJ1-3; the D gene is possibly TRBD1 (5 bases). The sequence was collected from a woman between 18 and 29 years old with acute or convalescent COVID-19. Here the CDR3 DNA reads TGTGCCAGCAATGCGGGAGGGGCGAGGTCCATATATTTT. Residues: CASNAGGARSIYF.